This T cell receptor beta chain was sequenced for a study of T cell responses to AZD1222 COVID-19 vaccine. In regard to this clone: Antigen unknown.

J lost 4 bases, V lost 3 bases, and 7 bases had no gene match. The germline V gene has CDR1 MNHNS and CDR2 SASEGT. The CDR3 runs 15 residues. Using immunoSEQ multiplex PCR, the repertoire was profiled, and TCRdb retains in-frame clones only, with some absent. The sample shows around 150,000 clones, 80% to 95% of them seen only once. Study-level findings and limits: In the spike-specific TCR repertoire, nearly half reportedly target unmutated variant regions.

Here the sequenced sample was peripheral blood, taken 28 days after the second AZD1222 dose. The rearrangement uses TRBV6-1 and TRBJ1-2; 8 bases agree with TRBD1. The source is an adult who received the AZD1222 COVID-19 vaccine. The CDR3 DNA reads TGTGCCAGCAGTGATACAGGGGGACCTGCCTATGGCTACACCTTC. It is translated as CASSDTGGPAYGYTF.